This T cell receptor beta chain emerged from a study of blood T cells in healthy people across ages. Study results and caveats: Percentage of naive T cells showed a strong correlation with TCR beta diversity. PBMCs that were unsorted prevented a conclusive naive versus antigen-experienced comparison. Fewer expanded clones and more diversity marked long-lived versus aged donors.

A J-beta primer mix and a sample-barcoded 5' primer were used in a second PCR of about 7 to 12 cycles. TCRdb reanalysed the 5' RACE reads using MiXCR and keeps one entry per CDR3 protein. Altogether 700,000 or so distinct CDR3 sequences are present, around 41% being singletons, with the ten largest covering approximately 29%. About this clonotype: Antigen: not known.

The sequenced sample was blood. The receptor's source is a man aged 80 or over in good health.

The DNA for the CDR3 is TGTGCCACTACAGGACAGAGCTACGAGCAGTACTTC. It is translated as CATTGQSYEQYF. The chain links TRBV10-3 to TRBJ2-7, with a weak D call TRBD1 (6 bases). The length of the CDR3 is 12 residues. With 10 bases removed from V and 3 bases from J, the gap between germline ends came to 13 bases. Germline CDR1 reads ENHRY; CDR2 reads SYGVKD.